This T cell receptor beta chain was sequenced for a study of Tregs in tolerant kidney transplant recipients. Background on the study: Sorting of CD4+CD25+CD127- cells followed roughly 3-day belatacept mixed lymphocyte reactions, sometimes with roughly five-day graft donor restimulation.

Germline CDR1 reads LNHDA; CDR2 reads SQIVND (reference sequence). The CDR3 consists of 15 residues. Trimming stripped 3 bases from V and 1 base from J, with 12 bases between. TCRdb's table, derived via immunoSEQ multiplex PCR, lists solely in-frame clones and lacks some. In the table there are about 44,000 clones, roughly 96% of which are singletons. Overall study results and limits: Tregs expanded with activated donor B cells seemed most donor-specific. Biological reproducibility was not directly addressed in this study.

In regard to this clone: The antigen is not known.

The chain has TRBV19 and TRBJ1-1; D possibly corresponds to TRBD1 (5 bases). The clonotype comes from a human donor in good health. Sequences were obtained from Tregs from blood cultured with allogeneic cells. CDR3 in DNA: TGTGCCAGTAGTATTTTGGGGGTGGGGAACACTGAAGCTTTCTTT. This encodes CASSILGVGNTEAFF.